This T cell receptor beta chain was identified in a study of blood T cell repertoires in COVID-19. In the study overall: T cells, B-cell-depleted T cells, or PBMCs supplied cDNA or gDNA.

This table comes from immunoSEQ multiplex PCR, and its TCRdb copy is limited to in-frame clones, with some not included. This sample has around 16,000 clones, with around 86% found just once. Sequenced sample: peripheral blood. The clonotype was recovered from a man in his sixties with acute or convalescent COVID-19.

The CDR3 region is CASCQGDSYEQYF. The CDR3 DNA reads as TGTGCCAGCTGCCAGGGGGATTCCTACGAGCAGTACTTC. This chain connects TRBV28 to TRBJ2-7, with 7 bases lining up with TRBD1. The V and J ends lost 8 bases and 1 base, in that order; junction bases with no gene match: 5. The CDR3 length is 13 residues. Germline V gene lookup returns CDR1 MDHEN and CDR2 SYDVKM.